The clone carrying this TCR beta chain has ten or more counts. Its target is unknown. TCRdb reprocessed the reads via MiXCR and lists one record per CDR3 protein. The data show approximately 500,000 distinct CDR3 sequences, over 9% seen once. The V and J ends lost 5 bases and 2 bases respectively, with 1 base between them. The CDR3 totals 12 residues. Germline CDR1 SGHTA, CDR2 FQGNSA. The sample originates from a study of T cell repertoires in cytomegalovirus infection. The study, taken as a whole, reports: Summed public TCR beta family frequency identified CMV carriers bearing the relevant HLA.

This TCR was recovered from a human donor in good health (CMV status not recorded). Some clones in this sample may be carry-over from other donors' samples. The sample taken for sequencing was PBMCs. The chain combines TRBV7-2 with TRBJ1-6; no reliable D call. For the CDR3, the DNA is TGTGCCAGCAGCCCCTATAATTCACCCCTCCACTTT. This codes for CASSPYNSPLHF.